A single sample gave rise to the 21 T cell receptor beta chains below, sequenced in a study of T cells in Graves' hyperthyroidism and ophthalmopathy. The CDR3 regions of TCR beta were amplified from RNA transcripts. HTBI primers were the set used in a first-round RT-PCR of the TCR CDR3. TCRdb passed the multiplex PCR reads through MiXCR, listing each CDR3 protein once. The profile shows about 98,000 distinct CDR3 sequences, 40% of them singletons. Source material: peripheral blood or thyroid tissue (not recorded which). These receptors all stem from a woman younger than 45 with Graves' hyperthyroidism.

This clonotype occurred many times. The DNA of the CDR3 is TGCGCCAGCAGCTCCGGACTGTCGTACGAGCAGTACTTC. It translates to CASSSGLSYEQYF. This chain links TRBV5-1 with TRBJ2-7, with a tentative D call TRBD2 (5 bases). V shed 3 bases and J shed 4 bases, with 11 bases lying between them. Germline V lookup: CDR1 SGHRS, CDR2 YFSETQ. This CDR3 comprises 13 residues.

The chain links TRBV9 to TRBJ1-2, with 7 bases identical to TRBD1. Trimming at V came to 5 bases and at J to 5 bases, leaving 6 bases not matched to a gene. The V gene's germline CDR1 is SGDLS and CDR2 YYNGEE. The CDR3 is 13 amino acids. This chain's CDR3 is CASSPGTEYGYTF. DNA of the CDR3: TGTGCCAGCAGTCCCGGGACAGAATATGGCTACACCTTC.

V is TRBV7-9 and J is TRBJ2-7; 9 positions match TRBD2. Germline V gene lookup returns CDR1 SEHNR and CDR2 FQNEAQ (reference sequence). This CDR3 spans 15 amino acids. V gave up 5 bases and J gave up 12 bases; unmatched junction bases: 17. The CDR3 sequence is CASSGSDALSGSPYF. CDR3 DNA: TGTGCCAGCAGCGGGTCCGACGCGCTTAGCGGGAGTCCGTACTTC. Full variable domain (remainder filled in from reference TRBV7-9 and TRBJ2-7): DTGVSQNPRHKITKRGQNVTFRCDPISEHNRLYWYRQTLGQGPEFLTYFQNEAQLEKSRLLSDRFSAERPKGSFSTLEIQRTEQGDSAMYLCASSGSDALSGSPYFGPGTRLTVT.

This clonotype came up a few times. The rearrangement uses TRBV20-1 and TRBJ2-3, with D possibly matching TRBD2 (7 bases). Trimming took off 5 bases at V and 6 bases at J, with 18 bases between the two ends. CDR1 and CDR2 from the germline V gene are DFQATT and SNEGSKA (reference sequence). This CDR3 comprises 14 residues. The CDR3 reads CSAGGGQAIDTQYF. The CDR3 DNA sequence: TGCAGTGCTGGGGGGGGGCAGGCGATTGATACGCAGTATTTT.

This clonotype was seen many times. In nucleotides, the CDR3 is TGTGCCAGCAGCTTATGGGAGGGTCCCCCCCCAGATACGCAGTATTTT. Translating gives CASSLWEGPPPDTQYF. V usage is TRBV13 and J usage is TRBJ2-3; 7 nucleotides match TRBD2. This CDR3 has 16 residues. The ends lost 2 bases at V and 4 bases at J; junction bases unmatched: 9. CDR1 is PRHDT and CDR2 is FYEKMQ in the germline V gene (reference sequence).

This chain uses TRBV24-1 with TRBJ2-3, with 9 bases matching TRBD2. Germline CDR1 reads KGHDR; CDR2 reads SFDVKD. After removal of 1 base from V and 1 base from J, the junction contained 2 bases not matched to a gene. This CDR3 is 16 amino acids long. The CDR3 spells CATSDFLAGGTDTQYF. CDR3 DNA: TGTGCCACCAGTGATTTTTTAGCGGGAGGCACAGATACGCAGTATTTT.

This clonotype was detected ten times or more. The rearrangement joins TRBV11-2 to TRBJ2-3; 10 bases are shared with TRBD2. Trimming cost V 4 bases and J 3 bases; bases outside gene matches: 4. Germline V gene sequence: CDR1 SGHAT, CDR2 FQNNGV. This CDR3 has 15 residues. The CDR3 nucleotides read TGTGCCAGCAGCTCTAGCGGGAGTGTGACAGATACGCAGTATTTT. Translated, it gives CASSSSGSVTDTQYF.

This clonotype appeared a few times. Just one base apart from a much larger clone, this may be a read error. CDR3 sequence reads: CASLPPLVNTEAFF. The CDR3 nucleotides read TGTGCCTCCCTCCCCCCCTTGGTGAACACCGAAGCTTTCTTT. V usage is TRBV12-3 or TRBV12-4 and J usage is TRBJ1-1; D unclear. The CDR3 is made up of 14 amino acids.

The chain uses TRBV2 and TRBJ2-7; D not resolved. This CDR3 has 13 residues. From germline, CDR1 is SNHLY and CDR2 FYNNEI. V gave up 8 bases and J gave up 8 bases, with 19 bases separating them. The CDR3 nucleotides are TGTGCCAGCTCCGAGGCTTTAGTCAACAAGCAGTACTTC. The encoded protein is CASSEALVNKQYF.

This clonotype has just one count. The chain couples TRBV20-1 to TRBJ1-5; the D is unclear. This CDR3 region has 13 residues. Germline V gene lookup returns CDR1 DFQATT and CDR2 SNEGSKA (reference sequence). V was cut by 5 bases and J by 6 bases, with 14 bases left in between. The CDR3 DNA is TGCAGTGCTTGGAGGGTCGTGGGTCAGCCCCAGCATTTT. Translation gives CSAWRVVGQPQHF.

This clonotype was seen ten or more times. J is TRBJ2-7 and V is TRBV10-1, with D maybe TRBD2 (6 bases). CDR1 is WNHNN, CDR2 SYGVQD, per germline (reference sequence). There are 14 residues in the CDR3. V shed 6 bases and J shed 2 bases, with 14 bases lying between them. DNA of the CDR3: TGCGCCAGCAGCTCTAGCGCCGATCCCTACGAGCAGTACTTC. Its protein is CASSSSADPYEQYF.

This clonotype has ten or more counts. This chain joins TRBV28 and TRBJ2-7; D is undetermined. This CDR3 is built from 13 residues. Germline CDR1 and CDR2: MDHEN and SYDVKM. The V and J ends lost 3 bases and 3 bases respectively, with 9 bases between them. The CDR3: CASSLLLGYEQYF. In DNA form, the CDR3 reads TGTGCCAGCAGTTTGTTACTGGGCTACGAGCAGTACTTC.

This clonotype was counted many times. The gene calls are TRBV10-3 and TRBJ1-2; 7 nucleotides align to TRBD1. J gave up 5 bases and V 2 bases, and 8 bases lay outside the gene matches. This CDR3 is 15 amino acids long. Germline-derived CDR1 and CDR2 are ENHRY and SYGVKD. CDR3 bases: TGTGCCATCAGTGAGCCCCCACAGGGGATATATGGCTACACCTTC. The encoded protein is CAISEPPQGIYGYTF.

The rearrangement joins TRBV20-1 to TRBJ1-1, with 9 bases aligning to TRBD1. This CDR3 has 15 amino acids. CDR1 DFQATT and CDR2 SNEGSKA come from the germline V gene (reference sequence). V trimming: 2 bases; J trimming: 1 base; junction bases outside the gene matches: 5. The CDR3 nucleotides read TGCAGTGCTAGACCCGGACAGGGGACGAACACTGAAGCTTTCTTT. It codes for CSARPGQGTNTEAFF.

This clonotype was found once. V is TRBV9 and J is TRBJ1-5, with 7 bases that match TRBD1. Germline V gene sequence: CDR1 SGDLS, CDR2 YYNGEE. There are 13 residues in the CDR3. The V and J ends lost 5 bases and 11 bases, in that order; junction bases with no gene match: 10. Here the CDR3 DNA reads TGTGCCAGCAGTTTTCAGGGGGGGGAGACCCAGCATTTT. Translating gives CASSFQGGETQHF.

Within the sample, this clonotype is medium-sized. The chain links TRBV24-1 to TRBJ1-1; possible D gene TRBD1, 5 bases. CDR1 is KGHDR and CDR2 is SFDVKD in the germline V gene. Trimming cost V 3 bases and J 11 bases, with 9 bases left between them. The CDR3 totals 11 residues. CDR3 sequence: CATSDGTKAFF. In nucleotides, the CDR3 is TGTGCCACCAGTGATGGGACTAAGGCTTTCTTT.

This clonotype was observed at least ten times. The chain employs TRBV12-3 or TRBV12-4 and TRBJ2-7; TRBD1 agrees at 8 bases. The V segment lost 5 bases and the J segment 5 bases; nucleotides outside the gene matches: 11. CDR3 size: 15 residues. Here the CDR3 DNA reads TGTGCCAGCAGTCGCCAGACAGGGGAAAAGGACGAGCAGTACTTC. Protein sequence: CASSRQTGEKDEQYF.

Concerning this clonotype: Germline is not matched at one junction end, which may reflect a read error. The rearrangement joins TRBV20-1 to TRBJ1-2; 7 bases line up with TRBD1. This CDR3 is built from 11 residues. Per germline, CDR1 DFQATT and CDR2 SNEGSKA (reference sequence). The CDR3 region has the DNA TGCAGTCCCTCGGGACAGCCTGGCGACACCTTC. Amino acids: CSPSGQPGDTF.

In nucleotides, the CDR3 is TGTGCCAGCAGTAGCGGGAGGCCCCCCCCCGAGCAGTACTTC. Translated: CASSSGRPPPEQYF. This chain connects TRBV7-8 to TRBJ2-7; 10 nucleotides match TRBD2. This CDR3 comprises 14 residues. Germline assignment: CDR1 SGHVS and CDR2 FQNEAQ. J gave up 6 bases and V 6 bases, and 8 bases lay outside the gene matches.

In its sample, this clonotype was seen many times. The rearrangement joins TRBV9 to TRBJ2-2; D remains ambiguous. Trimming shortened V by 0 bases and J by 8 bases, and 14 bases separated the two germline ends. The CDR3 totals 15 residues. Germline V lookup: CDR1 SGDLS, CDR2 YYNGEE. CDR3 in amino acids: CASSVVDGTVGELFF. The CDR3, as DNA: TGTGCCAGCAGCGTAGTGGACGGAACGGTGGGGGAGCTGTTTTTT.

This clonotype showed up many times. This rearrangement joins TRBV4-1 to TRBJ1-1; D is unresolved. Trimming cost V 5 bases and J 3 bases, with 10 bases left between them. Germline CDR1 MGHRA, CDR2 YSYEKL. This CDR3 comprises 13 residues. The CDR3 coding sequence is TGCGCCAGCAGCAAGGGAGTTTACACTGAAGCTTTCTTT. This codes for CASSKGVYTEAFF.